Each of the 11 T cell receptor beta chains below was sequenced from the same sample in a study of blood T cell repertoires in COVID-19. TCRdb's copy holds only in-frame clones and misses some; the assay was immunoSEQ multiplex PCR. Of 78,000 or so clones detected, roughly 87% appear once; the ten largest clones hold around 6.7%. Sequencing used peripheral blood. These receptors were taken from a woman in her forties or fifties with acute or convalescent COVID-19.

V and J are TRBV6-5 and TRBJ1-5, with a tentative D call TRBD1 (6 bases). Germline CDR1 and CDR2: MNHEY and SVGAGI. CDR3 length: 14 amino acids. V was shortened by 6 bases and J by 0 bases, with 9 bases between the two germline ends. CDR3 loop: CASRTGYSNQPQHF. The CDR3 coding sequence is TGTGCCAGCAGGACAGGATATAGCAATCAGCCCCAGCATTTT.

The V and J genes are TRBV28 and TRBJ2-3; a weak D match, TRBD1 (5 bases). This CDR3 has 12 residues. Trimming left V 3 bases short and J 11 bases short, with 12 bases between. Per germline, CDR1 MDHEN and CDR2 SYDVKM. The CDR3 is CASSFGAPRQYF. The DNA of the CDR3 is TGTGCCAGCAGTTTTGGGGCTCCCCGGCAGTATTTT. The whole variable domain, remainder taken from reference TRBV28 and TRBJ2-3, is DVKVTQSSRYLVKRTGEKVFLECVQDMDHENMFWYRQDPGLGLRLIYFSYDVKMKEKGDIPEGYSVSREKKERFSLILESASTNQTSMYLCASSFGAPRQYFGPGTRLTVL.

V and J are TRBV7-2 and TRBJ1-6; TRBD1 might be the D (6 bases). Between the trimmed V and J ends, which lost 3 bases and 7 bases, there was a span of 10 bases. In germline, CDR1 is SGHTA, CDR2 FQGNSA. The CDR3 runs 14 residues. The CDR3 nucleotides read TGTGCCAGCAGCTTTGACAGGTTCAATTCACCCCTCCACTTT. Protein: CASSFDRFNSPLHF. Using reference TRBV7-2 and TRBJ1-6 for the parts outside the CDR3, the full variable domain is GAGVSQSPSNKVTEKGKDVELRCDPISGHTALYWYRQSLGQGLEFLIYFQGNSAPDKSGLPSDRFSAERTGGSVSTLTIQRTQQEDSAVYLCASSFDRFNSPLHFGNGTRLTVT.

J is TRBJ1-6 and V is TRBV7-3; 7 bases match TRBD1. V gave up 5 bases and J gave up 9 bases; unmatched junction bases: 7. Germline V lookup: CDR1 SGHTA, CDR2 FQGTGA. The length of the CDR3 is 14 residues. The chain's CDR3 is CASSPRKGASPLHF. DNA of the CDR3: TGTGCCAGCAGCCCCAGGAAGGGGGCTTCACCCCTCCACTTT.

The V gene is TRBV10-1, the J gene TRBJ2-1; unclear D gene. From germline, CDR1 is WNHNN and CDR2 SYGVQD (reference sequence). Trimming left V 2 bases short and J 0 bases short, with 8 bases between. The CDR3 sequence is 15 residues long. CDR3 coding DNA: TGCGCCAGCAGTGAGCGGGTAAGCTCCTACAATGAGCAGTTCTTC. As protein: CASSERVSSYNEQFF.

This chain uses TRBV5-6 with TRBJ1-2; D remains unclear. CDR1 and CDR2 (germline): SGHDT, YYEEEE. The V end lost 4 bases, the J end lost 2 bases, and 9 bases lay between the germline ends. This CDR3 has 13 residues. The CDR3 nucleotides read TGTGCCAGCAGCCCGACGGGGAACTATGGCTACACCTTC. Residues: CASSPTGNYGYTF.

The V and J genes are TRBV3-1 (or the pseudogene TRBV3-2) and TRBJ2-1; the D gene is possibly TRBD2 (5 bases). V was clipped by 0 bases and J by 15 bases, with 18 bases between them. Germline CDR1 and CDR2: LGHDT and YNNKEL (reference sequence). This CDR3 region has 14 residues. CDR3 bases: TGTGCCAGCAGCCAAGAAGGAGGACTTGATCGTGGGTTCTTC. Protein sequence: CASSQEGGLDRGFF.

In DNA form, the CDR3 reads TGTGCCAGCTCACCTATTAATGAAAAACTGTTTTTT. Its translation: CASSPINEKLFF. The V gene is TRBV18, the J gene TRBJ1-4; no definite D call. Looked up from germline, CDR1 is KGHSH and CDR2 is LQKENI. V lost 3 bases and J lost 4, with 3 bases in between. The length of the CDR3 is 12 residues. Using reference TRBV18 and TRBJ1-4 for the parts outside the CDR3, the full variable domain is NAGVMQNPRHLVRRRGQEARLRCSPMKGHSHVYWYRQLPEEGLKFMVYLQKENIIDESGMPKERFSAEFPKEGPSILRIQQVVRGDSAAYFCASSPINEKLFFGSGTQLSVL.

V and J are TRBV30 and TRBJ1-5; 10 bases line up with TRBD1. The CDR3 is 15 amino acids. Germline V gene lookup returns CDR1 GTSNPN and CDR2 SVGIG (reference sequence). Trimming removed 3 bases from V and 4 bases from J; junction bases left unmatched: 6. CDR3 coding DNA: TGTGCCTGGAGCCTTGGGACAGGGGTAAATCAGCCCCAGCATTTT. Protein: CAWSLGTGVNQPQHF.

The table lists this clone with a count of one. The chain links TRBV18 to TRBJ1-6, with D possibly TRBD1 on 6 matching bases. The germline CDR1 and CDR2 sequences are KGHSH and LQKENI. This CDR3 has 17 amino acids. The V and J ends lost 2 bases and 4 bases respectively, with 15 bases between them. The CDR3 region is CASSPSRGPLYNSPLHF. The CDR3 DNA reads TGTGCCAGCTCACCATCCAGGGGCCCTTTGTATAATTCACCCCTCCACTTT. Full variable domain (missing parts from reference TRBV18 and TRBJ1-6): NAGVMQNPRHLVRRRGQEARLRCSPMKGHSHVYWYRQLPEEGLKFMVYLQKENIIDESGMPKERFSAEFPKEGPSILRIQQVVRGDSAAYFCASSPSRGPLYNSPLHFGNGTRLTVT.

CDR3 region: CASRSRGKAFF. As DNA, the CDR3 is TGTGCCAGCAGGAGCAGGGGAAAAGCTTTCTTT. The chain uses TRBV6-5 and TRBJ1-1; TRBD1 is a possible D gene (6 bases). Germline assignment: CDR1 MNHEY and CDR2 SVGAGI. This CDR3 is built from 11 residues. The V end lost 6 bases, the J end lost 9 bases, and 11 bases lay between the germline ends.